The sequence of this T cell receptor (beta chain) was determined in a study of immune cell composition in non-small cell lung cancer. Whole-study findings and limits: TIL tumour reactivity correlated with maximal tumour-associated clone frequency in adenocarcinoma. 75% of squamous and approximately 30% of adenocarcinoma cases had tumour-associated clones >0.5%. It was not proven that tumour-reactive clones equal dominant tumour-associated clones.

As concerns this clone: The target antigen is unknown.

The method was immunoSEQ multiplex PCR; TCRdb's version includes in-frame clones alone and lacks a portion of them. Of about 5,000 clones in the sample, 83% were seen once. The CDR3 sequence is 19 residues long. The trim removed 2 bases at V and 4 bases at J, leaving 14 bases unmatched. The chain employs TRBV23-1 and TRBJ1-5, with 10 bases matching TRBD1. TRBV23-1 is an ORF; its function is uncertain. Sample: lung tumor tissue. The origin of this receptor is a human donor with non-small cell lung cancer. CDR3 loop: CASSQISGTGESGNQPQHF. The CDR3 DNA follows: TGCGCCAGCAGTCAAATCTCGGGGACAGGGGAGTCGGGGAATCAGCCCCAGCATTTT.